The T cell receptor (beta chain) described here comes from a study of neoadjuvant anti-PD-1 for oral cavity cancer. Noted time point: after neoadjuvant nivolumab, at surgical resection. Data came from immunoSEQ multiplex PCR; TCRdb stores just in-frame clones and leaves some out. Of approximately 14,000 clones listed, roughly 74% are singletons. Sequences were derived from PBMCs, sampled after nivolumab (anti-PD-1) treatment. This receptor was taken from a person between 35 and 79 years old with oral cavity squamous cell carcinoma.

In DNA, the CDR3 is TGCGCCAGCAGTAAGGGACAGGGTGAGACAGATACGCAGTATTTT. The encoded protein is CASSKGQGETDTQYF. The chain has TRBV10-1 and TRBJ2-3, with 9 bases identical to TRBD1. CDR1 WNHNN and CDR2 SYGVQD come from the germline V gene (reference sequence). CDR3 size: 15 residues. V lost 5 bases, J lost 3 bases, and 6 bases stayed unmatched.